This is a list of T cell receptor beta chains from one sample in a study of cytomegalovirus exposure and HLA in healthy donors. TCRdb's table, derived via immunoSEQ multiplex PCR, lists solely in-frame clones and lacks some. The sample shows 150,000 to 200,000 clones, about 80% of them seen only once. Sequenced material: PBMCs. The receptors stem from a middle-aged woman in good health and CMV-seronegative. CDR3s include the opening cysteine and the closing phenylalanine or tryptophan. Fields, in order: V gene, clone size, D gene, J gene, CDR3 protein, CDR3 DNA. D genes are given only for firm matches. Not all rows give a size; the values are once, few, many and, for expanded clones, a class.

>TRBV28|.|.|TRBJ1-2
CASSLLLGSPYGYTF
TGTGCCAGCAGTTTATTATTAGGGAGTCCCTATGGCTACACCTTC
>TRBV27|.|.|TRBJ2-7
CASSLVSLAYEQYF
TGTGCCAGCAGTTTAGTTAGCCTGGCCTACGAGCAGTACTTC
>TRBV4-3|.|.|TRBJ1-4
CASSQAVGQINEKLFF
TGCGCCAGCAGCCAAGCCGTTGGACAGATTAATGAAAAACTGTTTTTT
>TRBV7-2|.|.|TRBJ1-5
CASSFAGGGNQPQHF
TGTGCCAGCAGCTTTGCGGGCGGAGGCAATCAGCCCCAGCATTTT
>TRBV7-8|.|TRBD2|TRBJ2-1
CASSSRGLAVYNEQFF
TGTGCCAGCAGCTCCCGGGGACTAGCGGTCTACAATGAGCAGTTCTTC
>TRBV30|.|.|TRBJ1-6
CAWRQQFYNSPLHF
TGTGCCTGGAGGCAACAGTTTTATAATTCACCCCTCCACTTT
>TRBV5-1|.|TRBD2|TRBJ2-1
CASSSSPRDYDPNEQFF
TGCGCCAGCAGCTCGAGTCCCCGGGACTACGACCCCAATGAGCAGTTCTTC
>TRBV6-1|.|TRBD1|TRBJ1-1
CASTEGTVNTEAFF
TGTGCCAGCACCGAGGGGACAGTGAACACTGAAGCTTTCTTT
>TRBV28|.|TRBD1|TRBJ1-1
CASSPGTGGVGTEAFF
TGTGCCAGCAGCCCTGGGACAGGGGGCGTAGGCACCGAAGCTTTCTTT
>TRBV19|.|.|TRBJ2-5
CASSINWQETQYF
TGTGCCAGTAGTATAAACTGGCAAGAGACCCAGTACTTC
>TRBV7-8|.|TRBD2|TRBJ2-1
CASSPLFAGGARNEQFF
TGTGCCAGCAGCCCCCTTTTTGCGGGGGGGGCGCGTAATGAGCAGTTCTTC
>TRBV18|.|TRBD1|TRBJ2-7
CASSLDRAREQYF
TGTGCCAGCTCATTGGACAGGGCGCGGGAGCAGTACTTC
>TRBV9|.|TRBD1|TRBJ1-1
CASNNQGAGTEAFF
TGTGCCAGCAATAACCAGGGGGCAGGGACTGAAGCTTTCTTT
>TRBV6-1|.|.|TRBJ1-2
CASRVKTGEGGYTF
TGTGCCAGCAGGGTAAAAACCGGGGAAGGAGGCTACACCTTC
>TRBV6-5|.|TRBD1|TRBJ2-7
CASSYGTGAYEQYF
TGTGCCAGCAGCTACGGGACAGGGGCCTACGAGCAGTACTTC
>TRBV19|.|TRBD2|TRBJ2-1
CASQKLGAGGISGNEQFF
TGTGCCAGCCAAAAATTGGGGGCGGGGGGGATTTCTGGAAATGAGCAGTTCTTC
>TRBV6-6|.|.|TRBJ1-5
CASSYADSNQPQHF
TGTGCCAGCAGTTACGCGGATAGCAATCAGCCCCAGCATTTT
>TRBV6-1|.|.|TRBJ1-1
CASTQTQREAFF
TGTGCCAGCACCCAGACGCAGCGTGAAGCTTTCTTT
>TRBV27|.|.|TRBJ2-4
CATRHKNIQYF
TGTGCCACCCGACACAAAAACATTCAGTACTTC
>TRBV27|once|TRBD2|TRBJ2-7
CASRPEGGRAGPYEQYF
TGTGCCAGCAGACCGGAGGGTGGGAGGGCCGGGCCCTACGAGCAGTACTTC
>TRBV6-5|.|.|TRBJ2-1
CASSYDTSRHEQFF
TGTGCCAGCAGTTACGACACTAGCCGCCATGAGCAGTTCTTC
>TRBV13|.|.|TRBJ2-7
CASSLEEAVGREQYF
TGTGCCAGCAGCTTAGAGGAGGCTGTCGGAAGGGAGCAGTACTTC
>TRBV5-1|once|.|TRBJ1-1
CASSPSSGSPNTEAFF
TGCGCCAGCAGCCCCTCCTCAGGGTCCCCGAACACTGAAGCTTTCTTT